These T cell receptor beta chains were read from a single sample in a study of blood T cell repertoires in COVID-19. Produced via immunoSEQ multiplex PCR; TCRdb's table is partial and in-frame only. The sample has approximately 94,000 clones, around 90% seen once. Sequencing was done on a sample of peripheral blood. These receptors originate from a woman in her seventies with acute or convalescent COVID-19. Both conserved end residues are part of each CDR3. D genes are given only for firm matches. Size is omitted from some rows. Given values are once, few, many or a class for expanded clones.

J gene: TRBJ2-3; D gene: NA; clone size: NA; V gene: TRBV6-5; CDR3 protein: CASTTGWDTQYF; CDR3 DNA: TGTGCCAGCACTACAGGGTGGGATACGCAGTATTTT
J gene: TRBJ2-5; D gene: NA; clone size: NA; V gene: TRBV18; CDR3 protein: CASSPGLQETQYF; CDR3 DNA: TGTGCCAGCTCACCGGGACTCCAAGAGACCCAGTACTTC
J gene: TRBJ1-1; D gene: NA; clone size: few; V gene: TRBV5-1; CDR3 protein: CASSWEGGNTEAFF; CDR3 DNA: TGCGCCAGCAGCTGGGAGGGGGGAAACACTGAAGCTTTCTTT
J gene: TRBJ1-5; D gene: NA; clone size: NA; V gene: TRBV7-9; CDR3 protein: CASSLGPGWGPQHF; CDR3 DNA: TGTGCCAGCAGCTTAGGTCCGGGATGGGGGCCCCAGCATTTT
J gene: TRBJ2-7; D gene: NA; clone size: NA; V gene: TRBV5-1; CDR3 protein: CASRRTGDYEQYF; CDR3 DNA: TGCGCCAGCAGGCGGACTGGGGACTACGAGCAGTACTTC
J gene: TRBJ1-4; D gene: NA; clone size: NA; V gene: TRBV18; CDR3 protein: CASSPRPGLGEKLFF; CDR3 DNA: TGTGCCAGCTCACCCCGCCCGGGACTAGGCGAAAAACTGTTTTTT
J gene: TRBJ2-1; D gene: TRBD2; clone size: NA; V gene: TRBV6-1; CDR3 protein: CASSVPSGTGYYNEQFF; CDR3 DNA: TGTGCCAGCAGTGTCCCAAGCGGGACGGGCTATTACAATGAGCAGTTCTTC
J gene: TRBJ2-1; D gene: NA; clone size: NA; V gene: TRBV15; CDR3 protein: CATSRDGDNEQFF; CDR3 DNA: TGTGCCACCAGCAGGGACGGGGACAATGAGCAGTTCTTC
J gene: TRBJ2-1; D gene: NA; clone size: NA; V gene: TRBV9; CDR3 protein: CASSVVGSSYNEQFF; CDR3 DNA: TGTGCCAGCAGCGTAGTGGGGAGCTCCTACAATGAGCAGTTCTTC
J gene: TRBJ1-6; D gene: NA; clone size: NA; V gene: TRBV19; CDR3 protein: CASTLSGGLRSPLHF; CDR3 DNA: TGTGCCAGTACCTTATCGGGGGGATTGCGTTCACCCCTCCACTTT
J gene: TRBJ2-7; D gene: NA; clone size: NA; V gene: TRBV7-9; CDR3 protein: CASSLDRVSYEQYF; CDR3 DNA: TGTGCCAGCAGCTTAGACAGGGTCTCCTACGAGCAGTACTTC
J gene: TRBJ1-5; D gene: NA; clone size: few; V gene: TRBV19; CDR3 protein: CASSWERTDISNQPQHF; CDR3 DNA: TGTGCCAGTAGTTGGGAACGAACGGACATTAGCAATCAGCCCCAGCATTTT
J gene: TRBJ2-7; D gene: NA; clone size: once; V gene: TRBV10-3; CDR3 protein: CAISESGPGATYEQYF; CDR3 DNA: TGTGCCATCAGTGAGTCCGGGCCAGGGGCGACCTACGAGCAGTACTTC
J gene: TRBJ1-5; D gene: NA; clone size: NA; V gene: TRBV7-2; CDR3 protein: CASSLEGSNQPQHF; CDR3 DNA: TGTGCCAGCAGCTTAGAGGGGAGCAATCAGCCCCAGCATTTT
J gene: TRBJ2-7; D gene: NA; clone size: NA; V gene: TRBV5-6; CDR3 protein: CASSQIQGSYEQYF; CDR3 DNA: TGTGCCAGCAGCCAAATACAGGGATCCTACGAGCAGTACTTC
J gene: TRBJ2-3; D gene: NA; clone size: NA; V gene: TRBV24-1; CDR3 protein: CATSRGQTTDTQYF; CDR3 DNA: TGTGCCACCAGCCGAGGACAGACCACAGATACGCAGTATTTT
J gene: TRBJ2-3; D gene: NA; clone size: NA; V gene: TRBV27; CDR3 protein: CASSLGASTDTQYF; CDR3 DNA: TGTGCCAGCAGTTTAGGAGCTAGCACAGATACGCAGTATTTT
J gene: TRBJ2-7; D gene: NA; clone size: few; V gene: TRBV6-5; CDR3 protein: CASRGPGGLSYEQYF; CDR3 DNA: TGTGCCAGCAGGGGTCCTGGGGGCCTCTCCTACGAGCAGTACTTC